These T cell receptor beta chains were read from a single sample in a study of blood T cell repertoires in COVID-19. The protocol was immunoSEQ multiplex PCR, while the TCRdb copy is restricted to in-frame clones and leaves out a portion. The data hold hundreds of thousands of clones, with roughly four fifths observed a single time. Sequencing was performed on peripheral blood. All receptors derive from an elderly woman with acute or convalescent COVID-19. The CDR3 runs from the conserved cysteine through the conserved F or W. The D gene is left open where the match is weak. The listing skips clone size in some rows; elsewhere it reads once, few, many or a size class.

- | 14 | TRBD1 | TRBJ2-5 | TRBV20-1 | TGCAGTGCTAGTGGAGACAGGGATGGAAAGACCCAGTACTTC | CSASGDRDGKTQYF
- | 16 | TRBD1 | TRBJ2-7 | TRBV6-6 | TGTGCCAGCAGCTACCGGGACAGCCCTATCTCCTACGAGCAGTACTTC | CASSYRDSPISYEQYF
- | 19 | TRBD1 | TRBJ1-5 | TRBV7-8 | TGTGCCAGCAGCTTAGTCGCGTGGACAGGGGCGAATAGCAATCAGCCCCAGCATTTT | CASSLVAWTGANSNQPQHF
once | 15 | - | TRBJ1-6 | TRBV6-5 | TGTGCCAGCAGTTACTCGACACAGCTTCAGTTACCCCTCCACTTT | CASSYSTQLQLPLHF
- | 14 | TRBD1 | TRBJ2-7 | TRBV5-1 | TGCGCCAGCAGTTCTGGGACAGGGGGGCACGAGCAGTACTTC | CASSSGTGGHEQYF
- | 14 | - | TRBJ2-3 | TRBV27 | TGTGCCAGCCAATTTTCGGCCGGGGGTAGTACGCAGTATTTT | CASQFSAGGSTQYF
- | 14 | - | TRBJ2-7 | TRBV3-1/TRBV3-2 | TGTGCCAGCAGCCAAGGTTGGCGGAACTACGAGCAGTACTTC | CASSQGWRNYEQYF
- | 14 | TRBD1 | TRBJ1-4 | TRBV5-1 | TGCGCCAGCAGCCTTGGACAGGGGGCAGGAAAACTGTTTTTT | CASSLGQGAGKLFF
- | 16 | - | TRBJ2-5 | TRBV7-2 | TGTGCCAGCAGCTTTCGGGACGGGAGACTCCAAGAGACCCAGTACTTC | CASSFRDGRLQETQYF
- | 16 | - | TRBJ1-6 | TRBV5-4 | TGTGCCAGCAGGCTCACAGGGAGCTCCTATAATTCACCCCTCCACTTT | CASRLTGSSYNSPLHF
- | 13 | - | TRBJ1-1 | TRBV11-3 | TGTGCCAGCAGCTTCGGGGGTAGGACTGAAGCTTTCTTT | CASSFGGRTEAFF
- | 14 | - | TRBJ1-2 | TRBV5-6 | TGTGCCAGCAGCTCGGACAGAGCTAACTATGGCTACACCTTC | CASSSDRANYGYTF
once | 13 | - | TRBJ2-7 | TRBV27 | TGTGCCAGCAGTTATGACCCCCGGGGCGAGCAGTACTTC | CASSYDPRGEQYF
- | 14 | - | TRBJ1-1 | TRBV7-6 | TGTGCCAGCAGCTACTTGGCAGGGTCCCCTGAAGCTTTCTTT | CASSYLAGSPEAFF
- | 15 | TRBD2 | TRBJ2-3 | TRBV5-1 | TGCGCCAGCAGCTCCCGGGGGGGCGGCACAGATACGCAGTATTTT | CASSSRGGGTDTQYF
- | 17 | TRBD1 | TRBJ1-4 | TRBV6-2/TRBV6-3 | TGTGCCAGCAGTTTGATCCCGGGACAGGGACCGAATGAAAAACTGTTTTTT | CASSLIPGQGPNEKLFF
few | 16 | TRBD1 | TRBJ2-3 | TRBV24-1 | TGTGCCACCAGCCAACCCGGGACAGGTATATCAGATACGCAGTATTTT | CATSQPGTGISDTQYF
- | 12 | - | TRBJ1-4 | TRBV19 | TGTGCCTCAAGGCTGAGCGGTGAAAAACTGTTTTTT | CASRLSGEKLFF
- | 15 | - | TRBJ1-1 | TRBV19 | TGTGCCAGTAGTGAAGGGGGGGCGGCGGGGACTGAAGCTTTCTTT | CASSEGGAAGTEAFF
- | 17 | TRBD1 | TRBJ2-5 | TRBV7-3 | TGTGCCAGCAGCTTAACGTCGGGACAGAACCGAGGAGAGACCCAGTACTTC | CASSLTSGQNRGETQYF
- | 13 | TRBD1 | TRBJ1-1 | TRBV11-2 | TGTGCCAGCATTGACAGGGGTAAAGCTGAAGCTTTCTTT | CASIDRGKAEAFF
- | 13 | TRBD1 | TRBJ1-2 | TRBV7-8 | TGTGCCAGCAGCGAACAGGGGGCGGACGGCTACACCTTC | CASSEQGADGYTF
few | 12 | - | TRBJ1-2 | TRBV11-2 | TGTGCCAGCAGTGGGGGCAACTATGGCTACACCTTC | CASSGGNYGYTF
- | 16 | - | TRBJ2-2 | TRBV14 | TGTGCCAGCAGCCAAGATCTGGGGGGAAGCACCGGGGAGCTGTTTTTT | CASSQDLGGSTGELFF
once | 13 | - | TRBJ1-5 | TRBV3-1/TRBV3-2 | TGTGCCAGCAGCCAAGCGGAGGGTCAGCCCCAGCATTTT | CASSQAEGQPQHF
- | 15 | TRBD1 | TRBJ1-3 | TRBV28 | TGTGCCAGTGGGACAGGGGGGAACTATGGAAACACCATATATTTT | CASGTGGNYGNTIYF
- | 14 | - | TRBJ2-1 | TRBV7-8 | TGTGCCAGCAGCTTACAACAGGGTTACAATGAGCAGTTCTTC | CASSLQQGYNEQFF
- | 12 | - | TRBJ2-7 | TRBV7-8 | TGTGCCAGCGGGAAGGGAGACTACGAGCAGTACTTC | CASGKGDYEQYF
- | 15 | TRBD1 | TRBJ1-2 | TRBV4-1 | TGCGCCAGCAGCCAAACCGGGACAGGGGACTATGGCTACACCTTC | CASSQTGTGDYGYTF
- | 16 | TRBD2 | TRBJ2-5 | TRBV2 | TGTGCCAGCAGTGATGGGGCGGGAGGCAAGGGAGAGACCCAGTACTTC | CASSDGAGGKGETQYF
- | 15 | - | TRBJ2-7 | TRBV7-2 | TGTGCCAGCAGCTTACAGGCGATAACGGTGGGCGAGCAGTACTTC | CASSLQAITVGEQYF
- | 17 | TRBD2 | TRBJ2-2 | TRBV28 | TGTGCCAGCAGTGGACTAGCGGGGGGGCTCAACACCGGGGAGCTGTTTTTT | CASSGLAGGLNTGELFF